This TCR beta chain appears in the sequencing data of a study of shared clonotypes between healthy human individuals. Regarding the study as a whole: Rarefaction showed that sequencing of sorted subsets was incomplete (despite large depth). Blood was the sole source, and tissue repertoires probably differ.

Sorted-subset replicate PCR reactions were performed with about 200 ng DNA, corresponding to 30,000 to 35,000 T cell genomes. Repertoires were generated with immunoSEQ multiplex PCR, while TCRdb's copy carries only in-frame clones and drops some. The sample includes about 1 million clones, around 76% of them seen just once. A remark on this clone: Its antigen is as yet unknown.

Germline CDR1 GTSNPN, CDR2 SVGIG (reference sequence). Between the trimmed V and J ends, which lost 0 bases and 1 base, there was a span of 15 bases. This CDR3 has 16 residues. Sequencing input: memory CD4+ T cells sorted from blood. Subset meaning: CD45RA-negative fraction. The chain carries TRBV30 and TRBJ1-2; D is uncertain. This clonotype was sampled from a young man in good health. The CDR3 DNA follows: TGTGCCTGGAGTGTACGGAACAACCAGTTTAACTATGGCTACACCTTC. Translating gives CAWSVRNNQFNYGYTF.